This TCR beta chain appears in the sequencing data of a study of T cells in Graves' hyperthyroidism and ophthalmopathy. It was RNA transcripts that yielded the amplified TCR beta CDR3 regions. RT-PCR in the first round (using the HTBI primer set) targeted the TCR CDR3. TCRdb processed the multiplex PCR reads anew with MiXCR; each CDR3 protein has one entry. The sample consists of 450,000 to 700,000 distinct CDR3 sequences, around 46% of them appearing once. The V end lost 0 bases, the J end lost 3 bases, and 18 bases lay between the germline ends. The germline V gene encodes CDR1 DFQATT and CDR2 SNEGSKA (reference sequence). This CDR3 contains 16 residues. A lack of ophthalmopathy progression within 18 months defined stable Graves' hyperthyroidism.

The source is a woman aged 18-29 years with Graves' hyperthyroidism. The chain joins TRBV20-1 to TRBJ2-7; tentatively, D is TRBD1 (7 bases). The sequenced sample consisted of peripheral blood or thyroid tissue (not recorded which). CDR3 in DNA: TGCAGTGCTAGAGAAATGGTACCCCAGGGGGGCTACGAGCAGTACTTC. Its translation is CSAREMVPQGGYEQYF.